These T cell receptor beta chains were read from a single sample in a study of blood T cell repertoires in COVID-19. Sequenced by immunoSEQ multiplex PCR; TCRdb stores in-frame clones only, minus some. The table shows about 190,000 clones, with around 80% occurring only once. Sequenced: peripheral blood. The receptors here all came from a human donor in a cohort sampled during active COVID-19. Each CDR3 is given with its conserved first and last residue. The D gene is left open where the match is weak. Clone size appears in some rows only: once, few, many, or a class for an expanded clone.

>TRBV7-7|NA|TRBJ2-3|NA
CASTPLPQMDTQYF
TGTGCTAGCACTCCCCTCCCTCAGATGGATACGCAGTATTTT
>TRBV9|once|TRBJ2-5|TRBD2
CASSVAGRAGGQETQYF
TGTGCCAGCAGCGTAGCTGGTCGAGCGGGGGGCCAAGAGACCCAGTACTTC
>TRBV6-2/TRBV6-3|NA|TRBJ2-3|TRBD2
CASSWGGAPGTDTQYF
TGTGCCAGCAGCTGGGGAGGGGCCCCCGGCACAGATACGCAGTATTTT
>TRBV7-7|NA|TRBJ2-6|NA
CASSLGGQYSGANVLTF
TGTGCCAGCAGCTTAGGGGGGCAATACTCTGGGGCCAACGTCCTGACTTTC
>TRBV6-2/TRBV6-3|once|TRBJ1-3|NA
CASSYSGSGNTIYF
TGTGCCAGCAGTTACAGCGGCTCTGGAAACACCATATATTTT
>TRBV7-2|NA|TRBJ2-7|TRBD1
CASSLMTGHQPTSVYF
TGTGCCAGCAGCTTGATGACAGGGCACCAACCCACGAGCGTCTACTTC
>TRBV28|NA|TRBJ1-4|NA
CATIQGGDEKLFF
TGTGCCACTATCCAGGGCGGGGATGAAAAACTGTTTTTT
>TRBV30|NA|TRBJ2-2|NA
CAWRGPGELFF
TGTGCCTGGAGGGGGCCCGGGGAGCTGTTTTTT
>TRBV7-9|NA|TRBJ2-3|NA
CASSLDSSADTQYF
TGTGCCAGCAGCTTAGATTCCTCGGCAGATACGCAGTATTTT
>TRBV30|NA|TRBJ2-1|NA
CAWSVAGNNEQFF
TGTGCCTGGAGTGTTGCGGGCAACAATGAGCAGTTCTTC
>TRBV29-1|once|TRBJ1-3|NA
CSVQQASGNTIYF
TGCAGCGTTCAACAGGCCTCTGGAAACACCATATATTTT
>TRBV28|NA|TRBJ2-5|NA
CASSLVPGQETQYF
TGTGCCAGCAGTTTGGTTCCGGGACAAGAGACCCAGTACTTC
>TRBV18|NA|TRBJ2-3|NA
CASSRRETDTQYF
TGTGCCAGCTCAAGGAGGGAGACAGATACGCAGTATTTT
>TRBV6-5|NA|TRBJ1-4|NA
CASSLTQGRNEKLFF
TGTGCCAGCAGTTTGACACAGGGACGGAATGAAAAACTGTTTTTT
>TRBV6-1|NA|TRBJ1-1|NA
CASSDRGGWTEAFF
TGTGCCAGCAGTGATAGGGGGGGGTGGACTGAAGCTTTCTTT
>TRBV19|NA|TRBJ2-3|NA
CASSRTASTDTQYF
TGTGCCAGTAGCAGGACAGCTAGCACAGATACGCAGTATTTT
>TRBV5-1|NA|TRBJ1-6|TRBD1
CASSRGQGDHSPLHF
TGCGCCAGCAGTCGTGGACAGGGCGATCATTCACCCCTCCACTTT
>TRBV5-1|NA|TRBJ2-7|NA
CASSLGGTAYEQYF
TGCGCCAGCAGCTTGGGAGGTACGGCCTACGAGCAGTACTTC
>TRBV7-9|NA|TRBJ2-1|TRBD2
CASRLGLAGVGEQFF
TGTGCCAGCAGGTTAGGACTAGCGGGAGTCGGTGAGCAGTTCTTC
>TRBV5-1|NA|TRBJ2-7|NA
CASSVQTENEQYF
TGCGCCAGCAGCGTGCAGACAGAGAACGAGCAGTACTTC
>TRBV27|NA|TRBJ2-1|NA
CASSFLIGNEQFF
TGTGCCAGCAGTTTTCTAATTGGCAATGAGCAGTTCTTC
>TRBV9|NA|TRBJ1-5|NA
CASSNGQYSNQPQHF
TGTGCCAGCAGCAACGGACAGTATAGCAATCAGCCCCAGCATTTT
>TRBV5-1|NA|TRBJ1-1|NA
CASSLVRENTEAFF
TGCGCCAGCAGCTTGGTGAGAGAGAACACTGAAGCTTTCTTT
>TRBV9|NA|TRBJ2-3|NA
CASSVDDRRYTQYF
TGTGCCAGCAGCGTAGACGACCGCAGGTATACGCAGTATTTT
>TRBV30|NA|TRBJ2-1|NA
CAWGKGTSGSYNEQLF
NA
>TRBV7-7|NA|TRBJ2-2|NA
CASSLGGAGTGELFF
TGTGCCAGCAGCTTGGGGGGGGCTGGCACCGGGGAGCTGTTTTTT
>TRBV6-4|NA|TRBJ2-2|NA
CASSPEMAGELFF
TGTGCCAGCAGTCCCGAGATGGCCGGGGAGCTGTTTTTT
>TRBV5-1|few|TRBJ2-1|NA
CASSLFSSGGRDNEQFF
TGCGCCAGCAGCTTGTTTAGTTCGGGGGGCCGGGACAATGAGCAGTTCTTC
>TRBV5-1|once|TRBJ2-5|NA
CASSSPSTETQYF
TGCGCCAGCAGCTCACCTAGTACGGAGACCCAGTACTTC
>TRBV7-2|NA|TRBJ2-1|NA
CASSLPAASAGEQFF
TGTGCCAGCAGCTTGCCGGCGGCTAGCGCGGGCGAGCAGTTCTTC
>TRBV18|NA|TRBJ2-7|TRBD2
CASSPGLAYEQYF
TGTGCCAGCTCACCGGGACTAGCCTACGAGCAGTACTTC
>TRBV7-2|NA|TRBJ2-5|TRBD1
CASSLQGTGSRETQYF
TGTGCCAGCAGCCTACAAGGGACAGGCAGCCGAGAGACCCAGTACTTC
>TRBV29-1|NA|TRBJ1-1|NA
CSVGKTVMNTEAFF
TGCAGCGTAGGGAAGACAGTCATGAACACTGAAGCTTTCTTT
>TRBV14|NA|TRBJ1-1|NA
CASSQGRLAEAFF
TGTGCCAGCAGCCAAGGCAGGTTGGCTGAAGCTTTCTTT
>TRBV9|NA|TRBJ2-1|NA
CASSVGGSGSYNEQFF
TGTGCCAGCAGCGTTGGGGGCTCGGGGTCCTACAATGAGCAGTTCTTC
>TRBV12-3/TRBV12-4|NA|TRBJ2-3|NA
CASSLAVQGRVYF
TGTGCCAGCAGTTTAGCGGTGCAGGGTCGAGTGTATTTT
>TRBV19|once|TRBJ1-2|NA
CASSIFLLPGQDYGYTF
TGTGCCAGTAGTATCTTTCTACTCCCGGGACAAGACTATGGCTACACCTTC
>TRBV12-3/TRBV12-4|NA|TRBJ2-3|NA
CASSPSTDTQYF
TGTGCCAGCAGCCCTAGCACAGATACGCAGTATTTT
>TRBV7-8|NA|TRBJ2-5|NA
CASSFAGGETQYF
TGTGCCAGCAGCTTTGCTGGGGGGGAGACCCAGTACTTC
>TRBV18|NA|TRBJ2-3|TRBD1
CATQGVTDTQYF
TGTGCGACTCAGGGGGTCACAGATACGCAGTATTTT
>TRBV27|few|TRBJ1-1|NA
CASSAPGIIGTEAFF
TGTGCCAGCAGTGCCCCGGGGATTATAGGGACTGAAGCTTTCTTT
>TRBV6-2/TRBV6-3|NA|TRBJ1-2|NA
CASSSRQANYGYTF
TGTGCCAGCAGTTCCAGACAGGCCAACTATGGCTACACCTTC
>TRBV3-1/TRBV3-2|NA|TRBJ2-1|TRBD2
CASSRAGGSNEQFF
TGTGCCAGCAGCCGAGCGGGGGGGTCTAATGAGCAGTTCTTC
>TRBV30|NA|TRBJ1-1|NA
CAWSVKRRDTEAFF
TGTGCCTGGAGTGTAAAAAGACGGGACACTGAAGCTTTCTTT
>TRBV9|once|TRBJ2-5|TRBD1
CASSPRDRGYGAETQYF
TGTGCCAGCAGCCCCCGGGACAGGGGATATGGGGCGGAGACCCAGTACTTC
>TRBV6-5|NA|TRBJ1-2|NA
CARLSEEGYTF
TGTGCCAGATTATCGGAGGAAGGCTACACCTTC
>TRBV7-9|NA|TRBJ2-3|TRBD2
CASSRTSGRPDTQYF
TGTGCCAGCAGCCGGACTAGCGGGAGGCCAGATACGCAGTATTTT
>TRBV30|NA|TRBJ2-1|NA
CATIPQGRNEQFF
TGTGCCACAATCCCCCAGGGGCGAAATGAGCAGTTCTTC
>TRBV29-1|NA|TRBJ2-3|TRBD2
CSVWTSSTDTQYF
TGCAGCGTTTGGACTAGTTCCACAGATACGCAGTATTTT
>TRBV7-9|NA|TRBJ2-5|TRBD2
CASSSLGSYAGAQETQYF
TGTGCCAGCAGCTCACTCGGGTCTTATGCGGGAGCACAAGAGACCCAGTACTTC
>TRBV19|NA|TRBJ2-3|NA
CASSGSGDTQYF
TGTGCCAGTAGTGGTAGTGGAGATACGCAGTATTTT
>TRBV2|few|TRBJ2-1|TRBD2
CASIISGLAGVNNEQFF
TGTGCCAGCATTATATCCGGACTAGCGGGAGTAAACAATGAGCAGTTCTTC
>TRBV19|once|TRBJ1-2|TRBD1
CASRDRGSGGYTF
TGTGCCAGCAGGGACAGGGGCTCCGGTGGCTACACCTTC
>TRBV2|NA|TRBJ1-4|TRBD1
CARQGQGFNNQEKLFF
TGTGCCCGCCAGGGACAGGGTTTTAATAACCAGGAAAAACTGTTTTTT
>TRBV2|NA|TRBJ1-6|NA
CASRGTSANSPLHF
TGTGCCAGCAGGGGGACTTCGGCTAATTCACCCCTCCACTTT
>TRBV28|NA|TRBJ1-1|NA
CASSLARVTEAFF
TGTGCCAGCAGTTTAGCCAGGGTGACTGAAGCTTTCTTT
>TRBV2|NA|TRBJ2-1|NA
CASSVVYPGLFF
TGTGCCAGCAGTGTGGTTTATCCAGGGCTGTTCTTC
>TRBV11-3|once|TRBJ1-1|NA
CASSLSSGNTEAFF
TGTGCCAGCAGCTTATCCTCCGGGAACACTGAAGCTTTCTTT
>TRBV15|NA|TRBJ2-5|NA
CATSRVVPSNWETQYF
TGTGCCACCAGCAGAGTAGTCCCATCTAATTGGGAGACCCAGTACTTC